This T cell receptor beta chain was retrieved from a study of shared clonotypes between healthy human individuals. CD45RO-negative cells were positively selected for CCR7, leaving out terminally differentiated effector memory CD45RA+ cells. All the donors were Caucasian adults who lived in Nashville, Tennessee. Several immunoSEQ plates held equal portions of the genomic DNA taken from each subset. Some 28,000 T cell genomes (roughly 220 ng DNA) went into each sorted-subset replicate. Profiled with immunoSEQ multiplex PCR; TCRdb holds only in-frame clones, not every one. The sample has 1.5 million to 2.5 million clones, over 85% seen once; the top ten hold around 1.2%. Of note for this clone: The target antigen is unknown.

Study-level points and caveats: Only blood was sampled, and tissue TCR repertoires likely differ from blood ones.

Input material: naive CD8+ T cells sorted from blood. This clonotype was obtained from a man aged 18 to 30 in good health.

CDR3 in DNA: TGCGCCAGCAGAAACGGGGGACCCGATACCGAGCAGTACTTC. Its translation is CASRNGGPDTEQYF. The rearrangement uses TRBV10-1 and TRBJ2-7, with D perhaps matching TRBD2 (6 bases). CDR1 WNHNN and CDR2 SYGVQD come from the germline V gene (reference sequence). The CDR3 covers 14 residues. V lost 6 bases, J lost 6 bases, and 18 bases lay in between.